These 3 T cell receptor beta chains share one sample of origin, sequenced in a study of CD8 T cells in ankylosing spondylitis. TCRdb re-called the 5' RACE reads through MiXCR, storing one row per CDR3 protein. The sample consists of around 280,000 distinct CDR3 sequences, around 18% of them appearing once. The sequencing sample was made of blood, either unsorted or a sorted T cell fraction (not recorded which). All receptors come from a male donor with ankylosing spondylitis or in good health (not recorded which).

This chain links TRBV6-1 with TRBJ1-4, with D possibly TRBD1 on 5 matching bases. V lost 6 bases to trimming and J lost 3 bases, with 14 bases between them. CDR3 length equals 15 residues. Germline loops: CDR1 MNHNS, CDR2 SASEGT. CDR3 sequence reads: CASSDRWSANEKLFF. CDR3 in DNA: TGTGCCAGCAGCGACAGATGGTCGGCTAATGAAAAACTGTTTTTT.

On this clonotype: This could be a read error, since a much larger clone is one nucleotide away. The CDR3 protein is CATLSLARLEQYV. As DNA, the CDR3 is TGTGCCACTCTATCCCTAGCGAGGCTCGAGCAGTACGTC. V is TRBV28 and J is TRBJ2-7; D possibly corresponds to TRBD2 (6 bases). V was trimmed by 10 bases and J by 6 bases, leaving 19 bases between them. This CDR3 contains 13 residues. CDR1 MDHEN and CDR2 SYDVKM come from the germline V gene.

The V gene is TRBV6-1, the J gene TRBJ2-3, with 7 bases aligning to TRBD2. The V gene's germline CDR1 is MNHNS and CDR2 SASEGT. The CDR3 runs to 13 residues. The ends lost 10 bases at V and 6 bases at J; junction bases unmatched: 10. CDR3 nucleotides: TGTGCCACGGTAGGACTAGGGCACGATACGCAGTATTTT. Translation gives CATVGLGHDTQYF.